Listed here is a single T cell receptor beta chain. This sample includes further DNA sequences coding for the same CDR3. This specimen comes from a study of blood T cell repertoires in COVID-19. There are 14 residues in the CDR3. Trimming pared 2 bases from V and 0 bases from J, leaving 8 bases between. CDR1 and CDR2 from the germline V gene are KGHSH and LQKENI. Produced via immunoSEQ multiplex PCR; TCRdb's table is partial and in-frame only. The sample consists of 190,000 or so clones, about 91% of them appearing once. Sequences were obtained from PBMCs or T cells enriched from blood (not recorded which). The J gene is TRBJ2-7, the V gene TRBV18; D perhaps matches TRBD1 (5 bases). This TCR came from a man younger than 30 with acute COVID-19. CDR3: CASSPTGLSYEQYF. In nucleotides, the CDR3 is TGTGCCAGCTCACCAACAGGCCTCTCCTACGAGCAGTACTTC.